The 14 T cell receptor beta chains given below trace back to one sample, sequenced in a study of post-analysis software for immune sequencing data. No antigen has been identified for these receptors. Tagging with unique molecular identifiers was a feature of the TCR beta cDNA libraries. TCRdb recomputed calls from the PCR reads with MiXCR, one row per CDR3 protein. The sample lists about 460,000 distinct CDR3 sequences, under 55% occurring once. Overall study results and limits: Patients had higher frequencies than controls of roughly five TRBV segments, including TRBV5-6, TRBV5-1 and TRBV20-1.

The sample was blood. These receptors all stem from a girl aged 10 to 17 with multiple sclerosis.

J is TRBJ1-6 and V is TRBV7-2; D gene ambiguous. The CDR3 totals 14 residues. From germline, CDR1 is SGHTA and CDR2 FQGNSA. Trimming removed 0 bases from V and 7 bases from J, with 7 bases in between. The DNA of the CDR3 is TGTGCCAGCAGCTTAGCTATATGGAATTCACCCCTCCACTTT. Protein product: CASSLAIWNSPLHF.

In its sample, this clonotype was seen a few times. The chain combines TRBV27 with TRBJ2-4; D is perhaps TRBD1 (6 bases). There are 19 residues in the CDR3. V lost 2 bases and J 0 bases, leaving 20 bases between the germline ends. CDR1 is MNHEY, CDR2 SMNVEV, per germline (reference sequence). CDR3 protein: CASSLAGYRDPLAKNIQYF. The CDR3 region has the DNA TGTGCCAGCAGTTTAGCCGGATACAGGGACCCCCTAGCCAAAAACATTCAGTACTTC.

The V call is TRBV15, the J call TRBJ2-7, with 9 bases identical to TRBD2. V trimming: 4 bases; J trimming: 2 bases; junction bases outside the gene matches: 6. Germline CDR1 is LNHNV and CDR2 is YYDKDF (reference sequence). The CDR3 consists of 15 residues. DNA of the CDR3: TGTGCCACCAGCAATAGAGCGGGAGGTCCCTACGAGCAGTACTTC. It yields the protein CATSNRAGGPYEQYF.

This clonotype has just a few counts. The chain combines TRBV12-3 or TRBV12-4 with TRBJ1-2; possibly TRBD1 for D (5 bases). The length of the CDR3 is 16 residues. Between the trimmed V and J ends, which lost 3 bases and 3 bases, there was a span of 17 bases. Here the CDR3 reads CASSFFSGKGYYGYTF. CDR3 coding DNA: TGTGCCAGCAGTTTCTTTTCGGGGAAGGGGTACTATGGCTACACCTTC.

The chain is built from TRBV7-2 and TRBJ2-2, with D maybe TRBD1 (6 bases). Trimming removed 2 bases from V and 5 bases from J, with 9 bases in between. The CDR3 spans 14 residues. Germline V CDR1 and CDR2: SGHTA, FQGNSA. CDR3 coding DNA: TGTGCCAGCAGCTTAAACAGGGAGACCGGGGAGCTGTTTTTT. It specifies CASSLNRETGELFF.

This clonotype has just a few counts. The chain carries TRBV27 and TRBJ2-7; TRBD2 matches at 7 bases. The CDR3 consists of 15 residues. The germline CDR1 and CDR2 sequences are MNHEY and SMNVEV (reference sequence). Trimming at V came to 5 bases and at J to 10 bases, leaving 17 bases not matched to a gene. CDR3 nucleotides: TGTGCCAGCAGTCCCCGGGACTACACGGAAGGGTCCCAGTACTTC. Its translation: CASSPRDYTEGSQYF.

The rearrangement uses TRBV5-6 and TRBJ2-1; D is ambiguous. Germline-derived CDR1 and CDR2 are SGHDT and YYEEEE. The V and J ends lost 4 bases and 5 bases respectively, with 7 bases between them. The CDR3 runs 12 residues. The CDR3 region is CASSGSNNEQFF. The DNA for the CDR3 is TGTGCCAGCAGCGGAAGTAACAATGAGCAGTTCTTC.

The chain links TRBV6-5 to TRBJ2-3; 7 bases are shared with TRBD1. Germline CDR1 MNHEY, CDR2 SVGAGI. The length of the CDR3 is 16 residues. V trimming: 0 bases; J trimming: 2 bases; junction bases outside the gene matches: 5. CDR3: CASSYSSQGDTDTQYF. The CDR3 nucleotides read TGTGCCAGCAGTTACTCGAGTCAGGGGGACACAGATACGCAGTATTTT.

V and J are TRBV12-3 or TRBV12-4 and TRBJ1-4; TRBD1 matches 8 bases. V was pared by 5 bases and J by 2 bases, with 7 bases of the junction left unmatched. The CDR3 length is 16 residues. The CDR3 DNA sequence: TGTGCCAGCAGTCCCCCCCGGACAGGGACTAATGAAAAACTGTTTTTT. Encoded protein: CASSPPRTGTNEKLFF.

The sample holds a few counts of this clonotype. The V gene is TRBV9, the J gene TRBJ1-2; D not resolved. The CDR3 runs to 16 residues. The V and J ends lost 0 bases and 6 bases respectively, with 18 bases between them. Germline CDR1 reads SGDLS; CDR2 reads YYNGEE. In DNA form, the CDR3 reads TGTGCCAGCAGCGTAGCTTTGGACGGTGGGTCTCATGGCTACACCTTC. As protein: CASSVALDGGSHGYTF.

A word on this clonotype: Relative to the germline gene, one junction end is altered; a read error may explain this. This sequence joins TRBV2 and TRBJ2-5, with 7 bases aligning to TRBD2. The end of the DNA fits TRBJ2-7 better, so the J call may be wrong. The germline CDR1 and CDR2 sequences are SNHLY and FYNNEI. The CDR3 consists of 15 residues. CDR3 protein: CASSEGVTSVYEQYF. The CDR3 DNA sequence: TGTGCCAGCAGCGAAGGGGTTACTAGCGTTTACGAGCAGTACTTC.

The gene calls are TRBV9 and TRBJ2-7, with 9 bases that match TRBD1. The CDR3 totals 15 residues. J gave up 6 bases and V 0 bases, and 7 bases lay outside the gene matches. CDR1 and CDR2 from the germline V gene are SGDLS and YYNGEE. The CDR3 here is CASSVAGTGLSEQYF. The CDR3 nucleotides are TGTGCCAGCAGCGTAGCCGGGACAGGGTTATCCGAGCAGTACTTC.

This chain joins TRBV20-1 and TRBJ2-5, with D perhaps matching TRBD2 (7 bases). Germline lookup yields CDR1 DFQATT and CDR2 SNEGSKA (reference sequence). Trimming left V 0 bases short and J 0 bases short, with 20 bases between. This CDR3 has 18 amino acids. CDR3 DNA sequence: TGCAGTGCTAGAGATGAGGGGAGGGCCAGGGGAAACCAAGAGACCCAGTACTTC. This gives the protein CSARDEGRARGNQETQYF.

The chain recombines TRBV3-1 with TRBJ2-1; TRBD2 agrees at 8 bases. CDR1 and CDR2 from the germline V gene are LGHDT and YNNKEL (reference sequence). This CDR3 region has 15 residues. The V gene end was trimmed by 4 bases and the J gene end by 5 bases; junction bases not matched to a gene: 7. The DNA for the CDR3 is TGTGCCAGCAGCCGACCAGCGGGAGTAAACAATGAGCAGTTCTTC. It specifies CASSRPAGVNNEQFF.